What follows describes a single T cell receptor (beta chain). Its antigen is not identified. The PCR employed 60 Vbeta primers together with 13 Jbeta primers. Assay: immunoSEQ multiplex PCR; the TCRdb copy retains only in-frame clones and omits some. The repertoire holds approximately 140,000 clones, with 65% to 90% as singletons. This entry comes from a study of cytomegalovirus exposure and HLA in healthy donors. General study results and limits: Presence/absence comparisons presumed near-even sequencing depth among donors.

Sequencing was performed on PBMCs. This sequence originates from a man in his forties or fifties in good health and CMV-seronegative.

CDR3 amino acids: CASSPAPGNTIYF. In DNA, the CDR3 is TGTGCCAGCTCACCGGCCCCTGGAAACACCATATATTTT. J is TRBJ1-3 and V is TRBV18, with unresolved D. Per the germline V gene, CDR1 is KGHSH and CDR2 is LQKENI. Trimming shortened V by 3 bases and J by 2 bases, and 5 bases separated the two germline ends. The CDR3 consists of 13 residues.